In its sample, the clone carrying this T cell receptor beta chain was seen once. This sample is part of a study of control samples from healthy donors and cancer patients. Sequenced by immunoSEQ multiplex PCR; TCRdb stores in-frame clones only, minus some. In the table there are over 150,000 clones, 94% of which are singletons. What was sequenced was PBMCs. The TCR was taken from a man in his fifties or sixties with colorectal cancer.

The CDR3 loop is CASSLTTGQGNIQYF. CDR3 nucleotide sequence: TGCGCCAGCAGCTTGACCACCGGACAGGGAAACATTCAGTACTTC. This chain connects TRBV5-1 to TRBJ2-4; TRBD1 aligns across 8 bases. The CDR3 contains 15 residues. Unmatched junction bases numbered 6, after V lost 1 base and J lost 6 bases. Germline-derived CDR1 and CDR2 are SGHRS and YFSETQ.